This is a list of T cell receptor beta chains from one sample in a study of OX40 agonist ivuxolimab in advanced cancers. Clones were sequenced by immunoSEQ multiplex PCR, and TCRdb holds only the in-frame ones, with some missing. This table has over 100,000 clones, just over 90% appearing once. Source: CD4+ or CD8+ T cells sorted from blood, taken in a trial of the OX40 agonist ivuxolimab. Receptors originate from an adult with an advanced solid tumor such as melanoma, head and neck, liver or kidney cancer. CDR3s include the opening cysteine and the closing phenylalanine or tryptophan. D genes are given only for firm matches. Some rows mark clone size as missing; the rest say once, few, many or name a class of expanded clone.

size	D	length	J	V	DNA	CDR3
NA	NA	14	TRBJ2-3	TRBV28	TGTGCCAGCAGCCTCGGAGCAGCAGGCGGTACGCAGTATTTT	CASSLGAAGGTQYF
few	NA	14	TRBJ1-2	TRBV6-1	TGTGCCAGCAGTGAACAGGGGACCTCATATCCCTACACCTTC	CASSEQGTSYPYTF
few	NA	14	TRBJ1-5	TRBV28	TGTGCCAGCATCGGGGGGGGGAGCGGTCAGCCCCAGCATTTT	CASIGGGSGQPQHF
once	NA	14	TRBJ2-1	TRBV28	TGTGCCAGCAGTTCCCCGTCTCGGAGTCAGGAGCAGTTCTTC	CASSSPSRSQEQFF
NA	NA	17	TRBJ2-5	TRBV11-2	TGTGCCAGCAGCTTTAGGGGGGTGAGCCTAGCCCAAGAGACCCAGTACTTC	CASSFRGVSLAQETQYF
NA	NA	14	TRBJ2-7	TRBV5-6	TGTGCCAGCAACCTCGCTGGGGCAAGCAACGAGCAGTACTTC	CASNLAGASNEQYF
NA	NA	13	TRBJ2-7	TRBV15	TGTGCCACCAGCAGAGATGAGGGCTACGAGCAGTACTTC	CATSRDEGYEQYF
NA	NA	19	TRBJ1-4	TRBV28	TGTGCCAGCAGGCTTGATGACAGGTTAATTTGGGGCAAGCATGAAAAACTGTTTTTT	CASRLDDRLIWGKHEKLFF
NA	TRBD1	14	TRBJ1-4	TRBV6-1	TGTGCCAGCAGACTAGACAGGGGTAATGAAAAACTGTTTTTT	CASRLDRGNEKLFF
NA	TRBD2	17	TRBJ2-2	TRBV7-8	TGTGCCAGCAGCTCGGCCCTAGCGGGGGGTCGGACCGGGGAGCTGTTTTTT	CASSSALAGGRTGELFF
NA	TRBD2	15	TRBJ2-5	TRBV4-2	TGTGCCAGCAGCCAAGGTAGCGGGAGTGGCGAGACCCAGTACTTC	CASSQGSGSGETQYF
NA	TRBD1	14	TRBJ1-4	TRBV28	TGTGCCAGCCATTCCGGGACAGGGAACGAAAAACTGTTTTTT	CASHSGTGNEKLFF
NA	TRBD1	18	TRBJ1-4	TRBV18	TGTGCCAGCTCAAGGACAGGGGGCGGAACAGGCACTAATGAAAAACTGTTTTTT	CASSRTGGGTGTNEKLFF
NA	TRBD2	16	TRBJ2-3	TRBV29-1	TGCAGCGCCCAAGGATTCAGCGGGGGGGCATTAGATACGCAGTATTTT	CSAQGFSGGALDTQYF
NA	NA	15	TRBJ2-5	TRBV6-5	TGTGCCAGCAGTTACTCGGGGGACGTACAAGAGACCCAGTACTTC	CASSYSGDVQETQYF
few	NA	12	TRBJ1-2	TRBV7-2	TGTGCCAGCAGCTTTGGGGAATATGGCTACACCTTC	CASSFGEYGYTF
once	NA	13	TRBJ1-1	TRBV6-6	TGTGCCAGCAGCCCCATAGGGAGGACTGAAGCTTTCTTT	CASSPIGRTEAFF
NA	TRBD1	16	TRBJ1-1	TRBV5-4	TGTGCCAGCAGCGTTGGAGCCAACCGGGACAGGGTGGTAGCTTTCTTT	CASSVGANRDRVVAFF
NA	TRBD1	16	TRBJ1-1	TRBV7-1	TGTGCCAGCAGCTCCCGGGACAGGGGGGATTGGCCTGAAGCTTTCTTT	CASSSRDRGDWPEAFF
NA	TRBD2	20	TRBJ2-2	TRBV5-1	TGCGCCAGCAGCTTGGAAGGACTAGCGGGAGGGCGGGGTGTCACCGGGGAGCTGTTTTTT	CASSLEGLAGGRGVTGELFF
NA	TRBD1	14	TRBJ1-2	TRBV4-1	TGCGCCAGCAGCCAAGAACAGGGGGTTTCTGGCTACACCTTC	CASSQEQGVSGYTF
NA	NA	13	TRBJ1-1	TRBV28	TGTGCCAGGACCGGACAGACGAACACTGAAGCTTTCTTT	CARTGQTNTEAFF
NA	NA	13	TRBJ2-1	TRBV5-4	TGTGCCAGCAGCTTCGGGGCCTTCAATGAGCAGTTCTTC	CASSFGAFNEQFF
NA	TRBD1	15	TRBJ1-1	TRBV4-2	TGTGCCAGCAGCTCGTCCGGGACAGGGTACACTGAAGCTTTCTTT	CASSSSGTGYTEAFF
once	TRBD1	16	TRBJ2-3	TRBV7-6	TGTGCCAGCAGCCTAGACAGGGGCTTTAGCACAGATACGCAGTATTTT	CASSLDRGFSTDTQYF
NA	NA	11	TRBJ1-2	TRBV18	TGTGCCAGCTCACCGGACTATGGCTACACCTTC	CASSPDYGYTF
NA	TRBD1	13	TRBJ2-7	TRBV4-1	TGCGCCAGCGTCGGGACAGGGAAAGTAGGGCAGTACTTC	CASVGTGKVGQYF
NA	TRBD1	14	TRBJ2-5	TRBV6-5	TGTGCCAGCAGTTACTCCAGGGGGCGGGGGACCCAGTACTTC	CASSYSRGRGTQYF
NA	NA	15	TRBJ2-7	TRBV10-3	TGTGCCATCAGTGCCAACAAGGAGGAGAGGGGGGGCTCCGATTTC	CAISANKEERGGSDF
NA	TRBD1	17	TRBJ1-6	TRBV27	TGTGCCAGCAGGGGCCGAGTCCAGCAGGGGGTGAATTCACCCCTCCACTTT	CASRGRVQQGVNSPLHF
NA	NA	15	TRBJ1-5	TRBV19	TGTGCCAGTAGTATAGGGTGGGCGGCCGGGGGGCCCCAGCATTTT	CASSIGWAAGGPQHF
once	NA	13	TRBJ2-7	TRBV6-5	TGTGCCAGCAGTTCTGACGGCCTCTACGAGCAGTACTTC	CASSSDGLYEQYF
NA	TRBD2	15	TRBJ2-1	TRBV5-1	TGCGCCAGCAGCTTGGGCGGGAGCTCCTACAATGAGCAGTTCTTC	CASSLGGSSYNEQFF
NA	TRBD1	14	TRBJ1-1	TRBV6-5	TGTGCCAGCAGACCCGGGACAGGTGGGACTGAAGCTTTCTTT	CASRPGTGGTEAFF
few	TRBD2	14	TRBJ2-7	TRBV9	TGTGCCAGCAGCGTAGGGGGACTAGCCTCCGAGCAGTACTTC	CASSVGGLASEQYF
once	NA	15	TRBJ1-5	TRBV19	TGTGCCAGTAGTACCGGTAGATATAGCAATCAGCCCCAGCATTTT	CASSTGRYSNQPQHF
NA	NA	11	TRBJ2-1	TRBV2	TGTGCCAGCAGCCCGAGGGGTGAGCAGTTCTTC	CASSPRGEQFF
NA	TRBD2	16	TRBJ2-3	TRBV2	TGTGCCAGCAGCGGGGGGGCCCTGGAGAAAACAGATACGCAGTATTTT	CASSGGALEKTDTQYF
NA	TRBD1	16	TRBJ1-1	TRBV7-3	TGTGCCAGCAGCTTAAGGGGCCGGGACAGGAACACTGAAGCTTTCTTT	CASSLRGRDRNTEAFF
NA	TRBD2	15	TRBJ2-3	TRBV5-4	TGTGCCAGCAGCAGCACCCTAGCGGGAGGAGATACGCAGTATTTT	CASSSTLAGGDTQYF
NA	TRBD2	17	TRBJ2-1	TRBV9	TGTGCCAGCAGCGTAGCTCTTACTAGCGGGAGCGGCAATGAGCAGTTCTTC	CASSVALTSGSGNEQFF
NA	TRBD1	15	TRBJ1-1	TRBV5-1	TGCGCCAGCAGCTCGCTGACAGGGGCCCCCACTGAAGCTTTCTTT	CASSSLTGAPTEAFF
NA	NA	15	TRBJ2-7	TRBV11-3	TGTGCCAGCAGCCCCCATGGGGGGATAAGCTACGAGCAGTACTTC	CASSPHGGISYEQYF
NA	TRBD1	15	TRBJ2-1	TRBV18	TGTGCCAGCTCACCTTTAGGGACAGGTAACAATGAGCAGTTCTTC	CASSPLGTGNNEQFF
NA	TRBD1	16	TRBJ1-1	TRBV11-2	TGTGCCAGCAGCTTAGGGACAGGGGAATTTCACACTGAAGCTTTCTTT	CASSLGTGEFHTEAFF
NA	NA	16	TRBJ1-4	TRBV5-6	TGTGCCAGCAGTTCTCGGCTAGGGGGAACTAATGAAAAACTGTTTTTT	CASSSRLGGTNEKLFF
NA	NA	14	TRBJ1-4	TRBV7-9	TGTGCCAGCAGCCCTCAGGGTATTAATGAAAAACTGTTTTTT	CASSPQGINEKLFF
once	TRBD1	14	TRBJ2-1	TRBV4-2	TGTGCCAGCAGCCAGCCACAGGGGGACAATGAGCAGTTCTTC	CASSQPQGDNEQFF
NA	TRBD2	15	TRBJ2-1	TRBV9	TGTGCCAGCAGCGGTAGCGGGAGATCATACAATGAGCAGTTCTTC	CASSGSGRSYNEQFF
NA	TRBD2	14	TRBJ2-7	TRBV6-5	TGTGCCAGCACCCGACCGGGGGGGATCTACGAGCAGTACTTC	CASTRPGGIYEQYF
once	NA	13	TRBJ1-1	TRBV7-2	TGTGCCAGCAGCTCGACCCCGGATGCTGAAGCTTTCTTT	CASSSTPDAEAFF
NA	TRBD2	15	TRBJ2-1	TRBV7-2	TGTGCCAGCAGCGAGGGGAGCGGGGGTTTCAATGAGCAGTTCTTC	CASSEGSGGFNEQFF
NA	NA	16	TRBJ2-6	TRBV9	TGTGCCAGCAGCGTAGGTTCCTTCTCTGGGGCCAACGTCCTGACTTTC	CASSVGSFSGANVLTF